This T cell receptor (beta chain) was observed in a study of blood T cells in healthy people across ages. This CDR3 is built from 15 residues. V shed 8 bases, J shed 1 base, and the junction held 6 bases outside the gene matches. Germline V gene data show CDR1 as SEHNR and CDR2 as FQNEAQ (reference sequence). Sample-barcoded 5' priming and a J-beta primer mix drove a second PCR of about 6 to 11 cycles. TCRdb re-analysed the 5' RACE reads in MiXCR, keeping a single row per CDR3 protein. The profile covers 800,000 or so distinct CDR3 sequences, with around 62% appearing a single time and 25% to 35% taken by the ten largest. Each donor was a healthy Caucasian individual from Russia, aged about 6 to 100. The study, taken as a whole, reports: Those diversity estimates obtained from one million T cells were thought to be underestimates. TCR beta diversity was tightly associated with the proportion of naive T cells.

Turning to this clonotype: Antigen: not known.

The rearrangement joins TRBV7-9 to TRBJ2-2; 8 bases fit TRBD2. The source material was blood. This receptor was taken from a man aged 25 to 45 in good health. CDR3: CASAGLAGNTGELFF. The CDR3 DNA sequence: TGTGCCAGCGCGGGGCTAGCGGGGAACACCGGGGAGCTGTTTTTT.